The 20 T cell receptor beta chains listed next were all sequenced from one sample in a study of blood T cell repertoires in COVID-19. Profiled with immunoSEQ multiplex PCR; TCRdb holds only in-frame clones, not every one. Of 30,000 to 50,000 clones listed, more than 65% are singletons. Sequenced material: peripheral blood. The receptors stem from a man between 65 and 85 years old with acute or convalescent COVID-19.

This clone was detected once. J is TRBJ2-3 and V is TRBV19, with TRBD1 matching 9 bases. Germline V gene lookup returns CDR1 LNHDA and CDR2 SQIVND (reference sequence). The trim removed 5 bases at V and 4 bases at J, leaving 13 bases unmatched. This CDR3 is 17 amino acids long. The CDR3 nucleotides are TGTGCCAGTAGTCCTACCTCACAGGGGGCGCACCCAGATACGCAGTATTTT. Encoded protein: CASSPTSQGAHPDTQYF.

This chain links TRBV18 with TRBJ2-3; 10 bases map to TRBD2. V shed 6 bases and J 2 bases; nucleotides not matched to a gene: 5. The CDR3 has 15 residues. Germline lookup yields CDR1 KGHSH and CDR2 LQKENI. CDR3 bases: TGTGCCAGCTCCACAACTAGCGGGGCCACAGATACGCAGTATTTT. This encodes CASSTTSGATDTQYF.

The chain uses TRBV15 and TRBJ2-7; 8 bases agree with TRBD1. Germline V CDR1 and CDR2: LNHNV, YYDKDF (reference sequence). CDR3 length equals 15 residues. The V segment lost 3 bases and the J segment 4 bases; nucleotides outside the gene matches: 8. This CDR3 is CATSRGDRKSYEQYF. CDR3 bases: TGTGCCACCAGCAGGGGGGACAGGAAGAGTTACGAGCAGTACTTC.

The J gene is TRBJ2-6, the V gene TRBV24-1, with TRBD1 matching over 10 bases. In germline, CDR1 is KGHDR, CDR2 SFDVKD. This CDR3 is built from 17 residues. J was trimmed by 2 bases and V by 4 bases; bases with no gene match: 4. For the CDR3, the DNA is TGTGCCACCAGTGAGGGACAGGGGACCCCTGGGGCCAACGTCCTGACTTTC. This sequence encodes CATSEGQGTPGANVLTF.

J is TRBJ2-7 and V is TRBV9; a possible D gene is TRBD1 (5 bases). Germline CDR1 is SGDLS and CDR2 is YYNGEE. V lost 3 bases to trimming and J lost 0 bases, with 10 bases between them. This CDR3 spans 14 amino acids. For the CDR3, the DNA is TGTGCCAGCAGCGGTACAGGCAACTCCTACGAGCAGTACTTC. Encoded protein: CASSGTGNSYEQYF.

This clone is a singleton in its sample. The genes are TRBV10-3 and TRBJ2-3, with TRBD1 matching over 12 bases. The CDR3 is 13 amino acids. V lost 11 bases and J lost 7; bases outside the gene matches: 7. The germline V gene has CDR1 ENHRY and CDR2 SYGVKD. The CDR3 DNA reads as TGTGCCGCCTTGGGACAGGGGGCAAATACGCAGTATTTT. Translated, it gives CAALGQGANTQYF.

The CDR3 spells CASSSQKGEGAKGTEAFF. The CDR3, as DNA: TGTGCCAGCAGCTCCCAAAAGGGAGAGGGGGCAAAAGGGACTGAAGCTTTCTTT. The chain joins TRBV4-2 to TRBJ1-1; 7 nucleotides match TRBD1. With 5 bases clipped from V and 5 bases from J, the junction kept 20 bases outside the gene matches. CDR3 length: 18 amino acids. Looked up from germline, CDR1 is LGHNA and CDR2 is YNFKEQ.

This clone was seen just once. This chain uses TRBV6-5 with TRBJ1-1; 9 nucleotides align to TRBD1. Per germline, CDR1 MNHEY and CDR2 SVGAGI. This CDR3 has 14 amino acids. V lost 4 bases to trimming and J lost 10 bases; unmatched junction nucleotides: 10. CDR3 sequence (DNA): TGTGCCAGCAGTTCCGCGGACAGGGGTAGGGTAGCTTTCTTT. This encodes CASSSADRGRVAFF.

There are a few counts of this clone. J is TRBJ1-5 and V is TRBV28, with D maybe TRBD1 (6 bases). The CDR3 length is 15 residues. Germline CDR1 and CDR2: MDHEN and SYDVKM. The V gene lost 5 bases and the J gene lost 3 bases, with 14 bases spanning the gap. CDR3 in amino acids: CASSPRGAPNQPQHF. Here the CDR3 DNA reads TGTGCCAGCAGTCCTCGGGGGGCGCCCAATCAGCCCCAGCATTTT.

V is TRBV7-9 and J is TRBJ1-5; TRBD1 is a possible D gene (5 bases). V was clipped by 5 bases and J by 9 bases, with 11 bases between them. The germline V gene has CDR1 SEHNR and CDR2 FQNEAQ (reference sequence). This CDR3 has 12 residues. Here the CDR3 reads CASSDSRGPQHF. CDR3 in DNA: TGTGCCAGCAGCGACAGCCGAGGGCCCCAGCATTTT.

This clone was seen a handful of times. The CDR3 DNA reads TGCGCCAGCAGCTCCGGGACTAGCCCTCTGAGGGATGAGCAGTTCTTC. Encoded protein: CASSSGTSPLRDEQFF. This chain uses TRBV5-1 with TRBJ2-1; 9 bases are shared with TRBD2. The CDR3 totals 16 residues. J was trimmed by 8 bases and V by 3 bases; bases with no gene match: 12. Germline-derived CDR1 and CDR2 are SGHRS and YFSETQ.

This chain uses TRBV2 with TRBJ2-1; 8 bases match TRBD2. CDR1 and CDR2 from the germline V gene are SNHLY and FYNNEI. After removal of 1 base from V and 7 bases from J, the junction contained 9 bases not matched to a gene. This CDR3 is 16 amino acids long. In nucleotides, the CDR3 is TGTGCCAGCAGTGAAGGTCTCGGGAGGGCGGTTAATGAGCAGTTCTTC. It yields the protein CASSEGLGRAVNEQFF.

The chain has TRBV10-3 and TRBJ2-2; TRBD2 aligns across 9 bases. Germline-derived CDR1 and CDR2 are ENHRY and SYGVKD. The CDR3 loop spans 14 amino acids. Unmatched junction bases numbered 4, after V lost 10 bases and J lost 1 base. DNA of the CDR3: TGTGCCACTGGACTAGCGCAGAACACCGGGGAGCTGTTTTTT. It encodes CATGLAQNTGELFF.

The gene calls are TRBV3-1 (or the pseudogene TRBV3-2) and TRBJ1-5, with a tentative D call TRBD1 (6 bases). Germline lookup yields CDR1 LGHDT and CDR2 YNNKEL (reference sequence). Trimming stripped 1 base from V and 7 bases from J, with 8 bases between. The CDR3 is made up of 13 amino acids. The CDR3 region has the DNA TGTGCCAGCAGCCAAGGGACAGCCCAGCCCCAGCATTTT. This encodes CASSQGTAQPQHF.

This clone was counted only a few times. The gene calls are TRBV19 and TRBJ2-7, with 10 bases that match TRBD1. V shed 3 bases and J 7 bases; nucleotides not matched to a gene: 12. The CDR3 extends over 16 amino acids. The germline V gene has CDR1 LNHDA and CDR2 SQIVND (reference sequence). The DNA for the CDR3 is TGTGCCAGTAGTATGCGGAGGACAGGGGGTCTCTGGGAGCAGTACTTC. Translating it yields CASSMRRTGGLWEQYF. Combining the CDR3 with reference TRBV19 and TRBJ2-7 gives the whole variable domain DGGITQSPKYLFRKEGQNVTLSCEQNLNHDAMYWYRQDPGQGLRLIYYSQIVNDFQKGDIAEGYSVSREKKESFPLTVTSAQKNPTAFYLCASSMRRTGGLWEQYFGPGTRLTVT.

V and J are TRBV19 and TRBJ1-2; D perhaps matches TRBD1 (6 bases). The V end lost 4 bases, the J end lost 3 bases, and 9 bases lay between the germline ends. The CDR3 sequence is 13 residues long. Germline CDR1 reads LNHDA; CDR2 reads SQIVND (reference sequence). The CDR3 nucleotides are TGTGCCAGTAGTAGCACAGGGTACTATGGCTACACCTTC. It specifies CASSSTGYYGYTF.

The rearrangement links TRBV5-6 to TRBJ1-6, with D possibly TRBD1 on 5 matching bases. The CDR3 extends over 16 amino acids. Trimming removed 3 bases at V and 10 bases at J, with 20 bases between. The V gene's germline CDR1 is SGHDT and CDR2 YYEEEE. CDR3 DNA: TGTGCCAGCAGCTGGGGCCCCAGGAACCCTACCTCACCCCTCCACTTT. Its protein is CASSWGPRNPTSPLHF.

This chain joins TRBV7-2 and TRBJ2-3; D perhaps matches TRBD2 (5 bases). The germline V gene encodes CDR1 SGHTA and CDR2 FQGNSA. The CDR3 runs 14 residues. Trimming left V 7 bases short and J 3 bases short, with 14 bases between. This CDR3 is CASTDYLETDTQYF. CDR3 bases: TGTGCCAGCACCGACTACCTGGAAACAGATACGCAGTATTTT. Complete variable domain (other parts from reference TRBV7-2 and TRBJ2-3): GAGVSQSPSNKVTEKGKDVELRCDPISGHTALYWYRQSLGQGLEFLIYFQGNSAPDKSGLPSDRFSAERTGGSVSTLTIQRTQQEDSAVYLCASTDYLETDTQYFGPGTRLTVL.

This rearrangement joins TRBV4-1 to TRBJ2-4; D not certain. Trimming left V 0 bases short and J 5 bases short, with 5 bases between. The CDR3 is 13 amino acids. Looked up from germline, CDR1 is MGHRA and CDR2 is YSYEKL. This chain's CDR3 is CASSQDWQNIQYF. DNA for the CDR3: TGCGCCAGCAGCCAAGACTGGCAAAACATTCAGTACTTC.

V and J are TRBV27 and TRBJ1-6; TRBD1 agrees at 10 bases. Germline loops: CDR1 MNHEY, CDR2 SMNVEV (reference sequence). The J segment lost 10 bases and the V segment lost 3 bases, leaving 6 bases of the junction unmatched. The CDR3 has 15 amino acids. The CDR3 loop is CASSLSGTGVSPLHF. The CDR3 region has the DNA TGTGCCAGCAGTTTGTCCGGGACAGGGGTCTCACCCCTCCACTTT.